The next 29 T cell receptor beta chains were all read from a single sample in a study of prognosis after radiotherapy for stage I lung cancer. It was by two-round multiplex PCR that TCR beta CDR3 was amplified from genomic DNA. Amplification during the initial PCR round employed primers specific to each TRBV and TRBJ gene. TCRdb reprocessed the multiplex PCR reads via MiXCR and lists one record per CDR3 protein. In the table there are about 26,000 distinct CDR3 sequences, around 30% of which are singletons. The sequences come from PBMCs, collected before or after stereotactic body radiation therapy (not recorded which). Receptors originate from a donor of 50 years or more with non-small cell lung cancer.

CDR3 sequence (DNA): TGCGCCAGCAGCTCGTACCACGAGCAGTACTTC. This codes for CASSSYHEQYF. The V and J genes are TRBV5-1 and TRBJ2-7; D is ambiguous. V was cut by 3 bases and J by 5 bases, with 6 bases left in between. Looked up from germline, CDR1 is SGHRS and CDR2 is YFSETQ. CDR3 length: 11 amino acids.

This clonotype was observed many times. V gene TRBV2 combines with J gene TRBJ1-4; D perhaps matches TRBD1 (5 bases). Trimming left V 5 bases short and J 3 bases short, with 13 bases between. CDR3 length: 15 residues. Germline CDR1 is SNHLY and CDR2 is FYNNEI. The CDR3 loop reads CASSPRGTPNEKLFF. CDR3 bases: TGTGCCAGCAGTCCTCGGGGGACGCCTAATGAAAAACTGTTTTTT.

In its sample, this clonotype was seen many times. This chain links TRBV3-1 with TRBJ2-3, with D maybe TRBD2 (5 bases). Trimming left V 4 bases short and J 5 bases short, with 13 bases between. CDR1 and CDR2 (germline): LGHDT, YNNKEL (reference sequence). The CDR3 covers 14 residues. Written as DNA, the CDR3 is TGTGCCAGCAGCCCAGGACTGGAGCTAGATACGCAGTATTTT. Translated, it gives CASSPGLELDTQYF.

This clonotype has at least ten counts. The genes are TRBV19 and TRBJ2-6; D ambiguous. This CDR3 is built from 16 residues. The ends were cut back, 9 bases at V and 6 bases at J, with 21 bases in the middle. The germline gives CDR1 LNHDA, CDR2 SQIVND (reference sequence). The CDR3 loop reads CASRLASTYEANVLTF. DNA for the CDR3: TGTGCCAGCCGACTTGCCTCAACGTACGAGGCCAACGTCCTGACTTTC.

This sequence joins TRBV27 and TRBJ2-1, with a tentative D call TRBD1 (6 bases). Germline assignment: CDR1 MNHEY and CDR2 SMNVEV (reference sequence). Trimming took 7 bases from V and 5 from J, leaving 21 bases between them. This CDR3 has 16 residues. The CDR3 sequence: CASTTIRGQRHNEQFF. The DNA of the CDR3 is TGTGCCAGCACCACCATCCGGGGACAACGACACAATGAGCAGTTCTTC.

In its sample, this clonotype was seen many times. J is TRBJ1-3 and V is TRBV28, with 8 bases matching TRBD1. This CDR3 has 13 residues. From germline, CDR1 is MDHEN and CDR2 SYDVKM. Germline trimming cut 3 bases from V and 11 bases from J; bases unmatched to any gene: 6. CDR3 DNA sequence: TGTGCCAGCAGTTTCGGACAGGGTGGCGCCATATATTTT. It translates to CASSFGQGGAIYF.

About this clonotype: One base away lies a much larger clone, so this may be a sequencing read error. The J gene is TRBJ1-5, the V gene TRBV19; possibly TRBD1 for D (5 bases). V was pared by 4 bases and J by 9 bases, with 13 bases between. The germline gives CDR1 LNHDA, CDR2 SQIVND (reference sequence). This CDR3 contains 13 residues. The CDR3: CASSRGVGRPQHF. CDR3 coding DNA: TGTGCCAGTAGTAGAGGGGTTGGTCGGCCCCAGCATTTT.

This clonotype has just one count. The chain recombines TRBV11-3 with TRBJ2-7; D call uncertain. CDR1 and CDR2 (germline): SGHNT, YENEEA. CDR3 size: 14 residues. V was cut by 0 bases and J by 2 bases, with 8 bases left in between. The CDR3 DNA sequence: TGTGCCAGCAGCTTAGACCCAGGCCCCTACGAGCAGTACTTC. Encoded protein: CASSLDPGPYEQYF.

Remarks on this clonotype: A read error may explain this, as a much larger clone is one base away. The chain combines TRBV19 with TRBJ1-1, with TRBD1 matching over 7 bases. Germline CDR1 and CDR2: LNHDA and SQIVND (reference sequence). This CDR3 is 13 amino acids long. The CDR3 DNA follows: TGTGCCAGTACCACCCCCGACAGGGTTGAAGCTCTCTTT. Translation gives CASTTPDRVEALF.

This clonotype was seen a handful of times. CDR3 DNA sequence: TGTGCCAGCAGTTACAAGCCCCGGGGGCGGGGTGCAGATACGCAGTATTTT. This codes for CASSYKPRGRGADTQYF. The chain has TRBV6-2 or TRBV6-3 and TRBJ2-3; possibly TRBD1 or TRBD2 for D (6 bases each). Trimming removed 2 bases from V and 4 bases from J, with 19 bases in between. Germline V gene lookup returns CDR1 MNHEY and CDR2 SVGEGT. This CDR3 contains 17 residues.

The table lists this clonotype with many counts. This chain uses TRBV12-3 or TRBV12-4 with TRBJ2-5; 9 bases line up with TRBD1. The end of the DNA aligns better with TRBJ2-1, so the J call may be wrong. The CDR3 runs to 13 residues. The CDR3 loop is CASRLGQGSEQFF. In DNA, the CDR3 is TGTGCCAGCAGACTCGGACAGGGGAGTGAGCAGTTCTTC.

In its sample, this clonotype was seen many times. The chain's CDR3 is CASSRPLGLAVNNEQFF. DNA of the CDR3: TGTGCCAGCTCCCGCCCCCTCGGACTAGCGGTCAACAATGAGCAGTTCTTC. V gene TRBV13 combines with J gene TRBJ2-1; TRBD2 matches 10 bases. With 8 bases clipped from V and 5 bases from J, the junction kept 15 bases outside the gene matches. CDR1 is PRHDT and CDR2 is FYEKMQ in the germline V gene (reference sequence). There are 17 residues in the CDR3.

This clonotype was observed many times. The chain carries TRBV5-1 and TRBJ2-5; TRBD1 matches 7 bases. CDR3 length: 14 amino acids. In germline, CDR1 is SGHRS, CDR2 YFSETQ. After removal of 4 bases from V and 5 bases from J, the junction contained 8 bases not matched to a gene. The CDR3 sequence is CASSPTGMGETQYF. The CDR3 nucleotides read TGCGCCAGCAGCCCGACAGGGATGGGGGAGACCCAGTACTTC.

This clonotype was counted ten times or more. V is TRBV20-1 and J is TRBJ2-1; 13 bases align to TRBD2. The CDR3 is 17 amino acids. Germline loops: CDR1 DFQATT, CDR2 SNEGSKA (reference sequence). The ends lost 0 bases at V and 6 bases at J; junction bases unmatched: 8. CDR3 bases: TGCAGTGCTAGAGAATACGGGACTAGCGGGATGTCCAATGAGCAGTTCTTC. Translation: CSAREYGTSGMSNEQFF.

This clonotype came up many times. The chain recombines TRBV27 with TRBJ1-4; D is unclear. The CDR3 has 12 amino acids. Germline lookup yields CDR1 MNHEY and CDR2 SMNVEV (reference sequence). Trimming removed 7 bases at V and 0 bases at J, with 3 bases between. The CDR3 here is CASMSTNEKLFF. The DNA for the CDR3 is TGTGCCAGCATGTCAACTAATGAAAAACTGTTTTTT.

DNA of the CDR3: TGTGCCACCAGCAGGGCCCTGGGGGGCCTCTACGAGCAGTACTTC. The encoded protein is CATSRALGGLYEQYF. The chain carries TRBV15 and TRBJ2-7, with D perhaps being TRBD1 or TRBD2 (6 bases each). The V end was cut by 3 bases, the J end by 3 bases, with 15 bases between. The CDR3 runs to 15 residues. CDR1 and CDR2 (germline): LNHNV, YYDKDF (reference sequence).

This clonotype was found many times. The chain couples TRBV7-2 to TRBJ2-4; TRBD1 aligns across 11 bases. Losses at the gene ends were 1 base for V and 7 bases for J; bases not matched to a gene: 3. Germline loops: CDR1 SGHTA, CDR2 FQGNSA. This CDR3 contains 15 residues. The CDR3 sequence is CASSLGGDRGNIQYF. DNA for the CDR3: TGTGCCAGCAGCTTAGGCGGGGACAGGGGGAACATTCAGTACTTC.

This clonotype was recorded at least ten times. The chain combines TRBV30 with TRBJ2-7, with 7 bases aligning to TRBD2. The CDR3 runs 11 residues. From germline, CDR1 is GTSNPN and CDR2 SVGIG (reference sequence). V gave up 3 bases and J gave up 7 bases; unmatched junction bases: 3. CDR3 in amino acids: CAWRAAGEQYF. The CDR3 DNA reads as TGTGCCTGGAGGGCAGCGGGGGAGCAGTACTTC.

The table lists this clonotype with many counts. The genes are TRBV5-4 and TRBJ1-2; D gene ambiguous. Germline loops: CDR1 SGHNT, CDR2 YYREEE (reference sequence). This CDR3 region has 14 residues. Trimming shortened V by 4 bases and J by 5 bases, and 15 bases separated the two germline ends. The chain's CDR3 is CASSPGQETYGYTF. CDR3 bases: TGTGCCAGCAGCCCCGGTCAGGAGACTTATGGCTACACCTTC.

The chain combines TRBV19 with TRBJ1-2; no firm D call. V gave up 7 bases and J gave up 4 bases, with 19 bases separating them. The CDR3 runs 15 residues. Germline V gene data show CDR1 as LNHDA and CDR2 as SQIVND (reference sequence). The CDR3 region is CASTSSSAPFYGYTF. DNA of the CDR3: TGTGCCAGTACTTCCTCTTCAGCGCCCTTCTATGGCTACACCTTC.

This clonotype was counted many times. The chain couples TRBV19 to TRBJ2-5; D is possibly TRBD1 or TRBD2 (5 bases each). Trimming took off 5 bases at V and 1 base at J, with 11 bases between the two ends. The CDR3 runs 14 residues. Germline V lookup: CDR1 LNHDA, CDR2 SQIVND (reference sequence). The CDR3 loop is CASSYGAAQETQYF. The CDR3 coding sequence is TGTGCCAGTAGTTACGGGGCAGCCCAAGAGACCCAGTACTTC.

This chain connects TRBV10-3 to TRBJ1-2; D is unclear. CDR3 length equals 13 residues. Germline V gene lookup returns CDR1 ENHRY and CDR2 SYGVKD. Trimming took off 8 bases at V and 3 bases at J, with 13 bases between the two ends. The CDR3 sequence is CAIADRFYYGYTF. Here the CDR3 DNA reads TGTGCCATCGCAGATAGGTTTTACTATGGCTACACCTTC.

The CDR3 sequence: CASSSRTAGSGELFF. The CDR3 DNA follows: TGTGCCAGCAGTTCTCGGACAGCGGGTTCCGGGGAGCTGTTTTTT. The chain links TRBV6-1 to TRBJ2-2; D tentatively reads TRBD1 or TRBD2 (6 bases each). V lost 5 bases to trimming and J lost 6 bases, with 16 bases between them. Germline V gene sequence: CDR1 MNHNS, CDR2 SASEGT. The CDR3 consists of 15 residues.

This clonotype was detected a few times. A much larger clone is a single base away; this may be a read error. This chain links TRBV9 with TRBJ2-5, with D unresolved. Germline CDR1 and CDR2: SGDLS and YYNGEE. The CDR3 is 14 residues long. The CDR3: CASSVGANQGTQYF. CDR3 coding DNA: TGTGCCAGCAGCGTAGGGGCCAACCAAGGGACCCAGTACTTC.

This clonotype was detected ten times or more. The CDR3: CASRSRGPGNTIYF. In DNA form, the CDR3 reads TGTGCCAGCAGATCGAGGGGGCCGGGAAACACCATATATTTT. The genes are TRBV28 and TRBJ1-3; 7 nucleotides align to TRBD1. The germline gives CDR1 MDHEN, CDR2 SYDVKM. There are 14 residues in the CDR3. The junction had 6 bases not matched to a gene; V was cut back by 6 bases and J by 4 bases.

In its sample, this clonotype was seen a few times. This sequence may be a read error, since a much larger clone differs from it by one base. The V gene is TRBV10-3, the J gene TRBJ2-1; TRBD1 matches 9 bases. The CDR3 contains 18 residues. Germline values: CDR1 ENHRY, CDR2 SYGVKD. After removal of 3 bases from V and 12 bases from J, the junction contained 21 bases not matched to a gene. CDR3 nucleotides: TGTGCCATCAGTGATAGTAAGGGAAGAGGACAGGGGTCCATTACGCAGTTCTTC. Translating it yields CAISDSKGRGQGSITQFF.

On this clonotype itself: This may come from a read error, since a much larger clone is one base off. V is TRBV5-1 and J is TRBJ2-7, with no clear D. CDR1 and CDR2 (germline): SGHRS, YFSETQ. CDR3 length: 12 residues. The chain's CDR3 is CASSLFSYEQHF. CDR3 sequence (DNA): TGCGCCAGCAGCTTGTTCTCCTACGAGCAGCACTTC.

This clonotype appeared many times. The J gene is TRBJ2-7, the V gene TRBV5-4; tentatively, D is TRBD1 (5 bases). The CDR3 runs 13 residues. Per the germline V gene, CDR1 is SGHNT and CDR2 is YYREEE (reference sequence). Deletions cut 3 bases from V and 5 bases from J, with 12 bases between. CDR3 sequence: CASSSTGSNEQYF. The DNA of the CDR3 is TGTGCCAGCAGCTCCACAGGTAGCAACGAGCAGTACTTC.

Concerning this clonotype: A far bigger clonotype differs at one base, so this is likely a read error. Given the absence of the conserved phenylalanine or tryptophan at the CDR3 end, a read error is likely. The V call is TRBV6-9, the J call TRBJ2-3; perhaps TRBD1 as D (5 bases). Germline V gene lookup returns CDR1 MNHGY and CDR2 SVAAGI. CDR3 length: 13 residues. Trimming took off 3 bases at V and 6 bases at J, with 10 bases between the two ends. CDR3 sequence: CASSYYRTDTQYS. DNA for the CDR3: TGTGCCAGCAGTTACTACAGGACCGATACGCAGTATTCT.